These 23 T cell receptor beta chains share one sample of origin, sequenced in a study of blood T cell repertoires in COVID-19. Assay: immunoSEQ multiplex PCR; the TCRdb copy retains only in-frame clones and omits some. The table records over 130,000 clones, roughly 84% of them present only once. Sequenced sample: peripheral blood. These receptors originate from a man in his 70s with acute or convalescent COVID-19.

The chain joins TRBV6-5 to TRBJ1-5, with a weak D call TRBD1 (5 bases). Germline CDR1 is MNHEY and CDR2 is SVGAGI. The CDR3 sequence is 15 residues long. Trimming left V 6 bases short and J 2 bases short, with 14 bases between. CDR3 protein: CASRTGERGNQPQHF. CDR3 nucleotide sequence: TGTGCCAGCAGAACGGGGGAAAGGGGCAATCAGCCCCAGCATTTT.

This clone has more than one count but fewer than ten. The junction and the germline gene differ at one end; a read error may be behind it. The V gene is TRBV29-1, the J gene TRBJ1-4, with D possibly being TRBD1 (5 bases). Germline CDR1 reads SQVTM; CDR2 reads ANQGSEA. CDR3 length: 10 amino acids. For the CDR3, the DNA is TGCAGCGTTGAAGATTGGGGCGAGGTTTTT. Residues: CSVEDWGEVF.

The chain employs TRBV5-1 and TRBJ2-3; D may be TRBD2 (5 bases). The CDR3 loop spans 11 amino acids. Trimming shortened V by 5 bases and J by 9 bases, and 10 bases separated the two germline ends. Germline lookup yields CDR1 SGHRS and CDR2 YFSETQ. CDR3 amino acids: CASSEGPTQYF. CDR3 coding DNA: TGCGCCAGCAGTGAGGGTCCGACGCAGTATTTT.

The CDR3 DNA reads as TGCGCCATTAGAGGACAGGACGCCTCTAGCACAGATACGCAGTATTTT. This gives the protein CAIRGQDASSTDTQYF. The rearrangement links TRBV23-1 to TRBJ2-3, with 7 bases aligning to TRBD1. Being an ORF, TRBV23-1 has a function that is uncertain. The CDR3 has 16 residues. The ends lost 10 bases at V and 0 bases at J; junction bases unmatched: 13.

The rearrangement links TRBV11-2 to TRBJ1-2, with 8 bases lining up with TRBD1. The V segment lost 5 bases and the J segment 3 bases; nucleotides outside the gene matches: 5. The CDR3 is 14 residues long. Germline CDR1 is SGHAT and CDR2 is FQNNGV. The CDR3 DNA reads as TGTGCCAGCAGCCCCGACAGGGGCGACTATGGCTACACCTTC. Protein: CASSPDRGDYGYTF.

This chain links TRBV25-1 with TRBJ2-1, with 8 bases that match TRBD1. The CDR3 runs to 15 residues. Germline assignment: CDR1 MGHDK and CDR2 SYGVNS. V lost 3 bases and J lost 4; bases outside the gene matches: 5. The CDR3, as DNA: TGTGCCAGCAGTGAGTTGGACAGGGAGTACAATGAGCAGTTCTTC. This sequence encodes CASSELDREYNEQFF. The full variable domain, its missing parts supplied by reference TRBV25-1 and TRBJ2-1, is EADIYQTPRYLVIGTGKKITLECSQTMGHDKMYWYQQDPGMELHLIHYSYGVNSTEKGDLSSESTVSRIRTEHFPLTLESARPSHTSQYLCASSELDREYNEQFFGPGTRLTVL.

CDR3 coding DNA: TGTGCCAGTAGTATGCGTCCGGGACAGGGATCCAATGAGCAGTTCTTC. Amino acid sequence: CASSMRPGQGSNEQFF. This chain links TRBV19 with TRBJ2-1; TRBD1 agrees at 9 bases. From germline, CDR1 is LNHDA and CDR2 SQIVND (reference sequence). The CDR3 sequence is 16 residues long. V trimming: 3 bases; J trimming: 6 bases; junction bases outside the gene matches: 9.

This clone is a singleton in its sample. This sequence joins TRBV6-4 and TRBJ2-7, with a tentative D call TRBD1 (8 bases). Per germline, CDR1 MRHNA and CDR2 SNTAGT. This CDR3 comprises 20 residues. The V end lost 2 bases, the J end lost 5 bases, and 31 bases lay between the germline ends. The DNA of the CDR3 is TGTGCCAGCAGTGACCCGGGGGGACAGGACTTTTGGTCCACCTTAGACGAGCAGTACTTC. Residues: CASSDPGGQDFWSTLDEQYF.

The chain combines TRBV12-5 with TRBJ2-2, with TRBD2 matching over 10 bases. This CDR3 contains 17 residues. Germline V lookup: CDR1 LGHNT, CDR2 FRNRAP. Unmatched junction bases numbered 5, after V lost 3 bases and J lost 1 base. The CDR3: CASGLFSGRWNTGELFF. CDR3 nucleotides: TGTGCTAGTGGTTTATTTAGCGGGAGGTGGAACACCGGGGAGCTGTTTTTT.

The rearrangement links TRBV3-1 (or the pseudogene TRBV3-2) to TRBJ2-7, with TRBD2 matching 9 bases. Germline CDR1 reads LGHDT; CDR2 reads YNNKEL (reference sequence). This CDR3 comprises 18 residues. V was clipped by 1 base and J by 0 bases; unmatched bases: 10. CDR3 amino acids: CASSQGTPAGGSSYEQYF. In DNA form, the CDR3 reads TGTGCCAGCAGCCAAGGGACCCCAGCGGGGGGCAGCTCCTACGAGCAGTACTTC.

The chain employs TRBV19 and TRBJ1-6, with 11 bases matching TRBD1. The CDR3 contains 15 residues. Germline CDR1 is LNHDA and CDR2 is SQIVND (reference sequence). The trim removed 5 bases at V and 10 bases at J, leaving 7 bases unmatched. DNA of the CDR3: TGTGCCAGTAGTTCCTCGGGACAGGGGGAATCACCCCTCCACTTT. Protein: CASSSSGQGESPLHF.

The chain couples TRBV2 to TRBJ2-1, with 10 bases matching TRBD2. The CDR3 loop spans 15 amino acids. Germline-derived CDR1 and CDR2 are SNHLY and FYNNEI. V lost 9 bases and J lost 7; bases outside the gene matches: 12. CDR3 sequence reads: CASKQFQREGNEQFF. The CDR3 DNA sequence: TGTGCCAGTAAGCAGTTCCAGCGGGAGGGGAATGAGCAGTTCTTC. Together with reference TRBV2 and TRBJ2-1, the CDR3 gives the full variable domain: EPEVTQTPSHQVTQMGQEVILRCVPISNHLYFYWYRQILGQKVEFLVSFYNNEISEKSEIFDDQFSVERPDGSNFTLKIRSTKLEDSAMYFCASKQFQREGNEQFFGPGTRLTVL.

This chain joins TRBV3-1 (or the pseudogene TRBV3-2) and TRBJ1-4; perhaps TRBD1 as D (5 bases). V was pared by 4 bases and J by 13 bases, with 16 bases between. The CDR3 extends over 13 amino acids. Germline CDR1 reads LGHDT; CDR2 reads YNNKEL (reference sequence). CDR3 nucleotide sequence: TGTGCCAGCAGCCCCCACGGGGGAGAAGGACTGTTTTTT. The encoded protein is CASSPHGGEGLFF.

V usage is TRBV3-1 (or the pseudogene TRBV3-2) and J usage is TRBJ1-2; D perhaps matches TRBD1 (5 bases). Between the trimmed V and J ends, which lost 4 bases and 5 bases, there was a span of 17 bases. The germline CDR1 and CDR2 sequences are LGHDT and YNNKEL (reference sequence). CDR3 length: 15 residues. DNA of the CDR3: TGTGCCAGCAGCCCCCAGGGTACTCCTGGATATGGCTACACCTTC. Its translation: CASSPQGTPGYGYTF.

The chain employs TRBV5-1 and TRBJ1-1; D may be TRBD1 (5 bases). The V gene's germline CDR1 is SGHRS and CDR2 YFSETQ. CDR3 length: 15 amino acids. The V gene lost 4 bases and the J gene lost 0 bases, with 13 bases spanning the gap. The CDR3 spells CASSPGAGMNTEAFF. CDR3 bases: TGCGCCAGCAGCCCAGGAGCAGGGATGAACACTGAAGCTTTCTTT.

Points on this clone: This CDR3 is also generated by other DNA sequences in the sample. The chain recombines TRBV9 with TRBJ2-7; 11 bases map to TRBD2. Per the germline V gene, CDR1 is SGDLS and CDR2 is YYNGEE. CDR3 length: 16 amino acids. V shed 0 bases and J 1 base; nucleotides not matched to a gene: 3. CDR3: CASSVGGTSGSYEQYF. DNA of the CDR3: TGTGCCAGCAGCGTAGGAGGGACTAGCGGATCCTACGAGCAGTACTTC.

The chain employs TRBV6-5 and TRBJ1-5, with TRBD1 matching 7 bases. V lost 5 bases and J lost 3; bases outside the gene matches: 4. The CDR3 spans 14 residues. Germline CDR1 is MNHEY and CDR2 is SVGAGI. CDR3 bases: TGTGCCAGCAGTACGGGACAGACCAATCAGCCCCAGCATTTT. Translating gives CASSTGQTNQPQHF.

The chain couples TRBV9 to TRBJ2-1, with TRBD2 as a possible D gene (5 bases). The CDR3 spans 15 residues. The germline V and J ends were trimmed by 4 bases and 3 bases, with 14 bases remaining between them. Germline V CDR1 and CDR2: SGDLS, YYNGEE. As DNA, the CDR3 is TGTGCCAGCAGCCCTAGACTCGGGATCTACAATGAGCAGTTCTTC. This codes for CASSPRLGIYNEQFF.

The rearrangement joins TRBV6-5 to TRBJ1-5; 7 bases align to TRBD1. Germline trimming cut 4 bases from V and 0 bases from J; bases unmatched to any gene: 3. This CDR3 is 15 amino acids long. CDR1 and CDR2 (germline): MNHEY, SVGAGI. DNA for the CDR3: TGTGCCAGCAGTTTCGACAGGGATAGCAATCAGCCCCAGCATTTT. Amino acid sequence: CASSFDRDSNQPQHF.

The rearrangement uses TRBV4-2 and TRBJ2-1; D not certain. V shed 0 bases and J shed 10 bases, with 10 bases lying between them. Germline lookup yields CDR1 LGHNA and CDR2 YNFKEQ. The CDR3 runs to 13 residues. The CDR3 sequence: CASSQDVALEQFF. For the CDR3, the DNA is TGTGCCAGCAGCCAAGATGTAGCACTAGAGCAGTTCTTC.

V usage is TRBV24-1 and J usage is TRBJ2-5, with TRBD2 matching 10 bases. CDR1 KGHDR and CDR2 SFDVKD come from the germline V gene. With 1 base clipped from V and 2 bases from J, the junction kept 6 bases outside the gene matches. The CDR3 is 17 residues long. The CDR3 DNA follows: TGTGCCACCAGTGATTTTGTAGCGGGGGGACATCAAGAGACCCAGTACTTC. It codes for CATSDFVAGGHQETQYF.

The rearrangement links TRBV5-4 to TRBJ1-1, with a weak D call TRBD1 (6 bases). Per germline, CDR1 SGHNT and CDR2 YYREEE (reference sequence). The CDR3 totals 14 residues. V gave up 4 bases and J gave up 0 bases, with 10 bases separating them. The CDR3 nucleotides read TGTGCCAGCAGCCCGGACAGCATGAACACTGAAGCTTTCTTT. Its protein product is CASSPDSMNTEAFF.

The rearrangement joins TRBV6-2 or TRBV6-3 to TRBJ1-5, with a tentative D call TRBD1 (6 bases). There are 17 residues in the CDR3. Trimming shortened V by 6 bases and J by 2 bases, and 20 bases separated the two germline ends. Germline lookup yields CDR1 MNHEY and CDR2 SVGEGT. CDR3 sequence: CASSPVYNRVRNQPQHF. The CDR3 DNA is TGTGCCAGCAGCCCTGTATACAACAGGGTTCGCAATCAGCCCCAGCATTTT.